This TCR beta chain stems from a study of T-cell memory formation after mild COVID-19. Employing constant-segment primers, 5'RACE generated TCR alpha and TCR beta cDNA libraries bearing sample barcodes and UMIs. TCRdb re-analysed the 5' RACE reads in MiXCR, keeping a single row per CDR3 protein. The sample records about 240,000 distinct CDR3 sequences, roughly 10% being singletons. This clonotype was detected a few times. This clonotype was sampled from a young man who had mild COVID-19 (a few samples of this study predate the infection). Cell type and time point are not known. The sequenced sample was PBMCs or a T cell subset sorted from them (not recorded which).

CDR3 in amino acids: CASSHLTSGGETQYF. In DNA form, the CDR3 reads TGCGCCAGCAGCCACCTGACTAGCGGGGGCGAGACCCAGTACTTC. V gene TRBV4-1 combines with J gene TRBJ2-5, with 12 bases aligning to TRBD2. The CDR3 extends over 15 amino acids. The V gene's germline CDR1 is MGHRA and CDR2 YSYEKL. With 3 bases clipped from V and 5 bases from J, the junction kept 4 bases outside the gene matches.